One T cell receptor (beta chain) is described in this entry. Clones were sequenced by immunoSEQ multiplex PCR, and TCRdb holds only the in-frame ones, with some missing. Of roughly 90,000 clones in the sample, 85% were seen once. The V and J ends lost 7 bases and 8 bases respectively, with 21 bases between them. The CDR3 is 14 residues long. Germline V gives CDR1 SGHRS, CDR2 YFSETQ. This record comes from a study of blood T cell repertoires in COVID-19. Overall study context: The origin of the acute and convalescent COVID-19 samples was the United States, Italy and Spain.

The sequence came from a man older than 75 with acute or convalescent COVID-19. V gene TRBV5-1 combines with J gene TRBJ1-2, with D unresolved. The sequenced material came from peripheral blood. The DNA of the CDR3 is TGCGCCAGCCGACCTCCGGGAGACGGAGGCGGCTACACCTTC. It encodes CASRPPGDGGGYTF. Looking up the rest from reference TRBV5-1 and TRBJ1-2 gives the full variable domain: KAGVTQTPRYLIKTRGQQVTLSCSPISGHRSVSWYQQTPGQGLQFLFEYFSETQRNKGNFPGRFSGRQFSNSRSEMNVSTLELGDSALYLCASRPPGDGGGYTFGSGTRLTVV.